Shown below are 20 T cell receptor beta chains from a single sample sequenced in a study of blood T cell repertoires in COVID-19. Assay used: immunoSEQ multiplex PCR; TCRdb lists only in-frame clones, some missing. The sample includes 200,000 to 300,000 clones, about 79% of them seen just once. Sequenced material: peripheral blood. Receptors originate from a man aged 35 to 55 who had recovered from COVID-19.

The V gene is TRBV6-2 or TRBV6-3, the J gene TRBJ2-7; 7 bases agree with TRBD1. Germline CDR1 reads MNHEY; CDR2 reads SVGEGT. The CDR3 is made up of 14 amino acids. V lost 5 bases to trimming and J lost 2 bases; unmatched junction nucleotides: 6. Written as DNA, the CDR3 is TGTGCCAGCAGTGCTGACAGGGTTCCCTACGAGCAGTACTTC. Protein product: CASSADRVPYEQYF.

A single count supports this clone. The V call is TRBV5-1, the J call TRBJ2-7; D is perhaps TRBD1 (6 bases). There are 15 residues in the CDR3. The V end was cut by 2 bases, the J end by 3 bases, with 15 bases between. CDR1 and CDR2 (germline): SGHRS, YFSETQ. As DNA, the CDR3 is TGCGCCAGCAGCTTTCTCCCTCAACAGGGCTACGAGCAGTACTTC. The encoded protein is CASSFLPQQGYEQYF.

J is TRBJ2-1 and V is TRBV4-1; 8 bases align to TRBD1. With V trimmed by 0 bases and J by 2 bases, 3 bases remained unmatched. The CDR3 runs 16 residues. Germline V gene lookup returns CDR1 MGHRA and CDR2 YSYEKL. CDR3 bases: TGCGCCAGCAGCCAAGACTTGACAGGGGCCTACAATGAGCAGTTCTTC. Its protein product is CASSQDLTGAYNEQFF.

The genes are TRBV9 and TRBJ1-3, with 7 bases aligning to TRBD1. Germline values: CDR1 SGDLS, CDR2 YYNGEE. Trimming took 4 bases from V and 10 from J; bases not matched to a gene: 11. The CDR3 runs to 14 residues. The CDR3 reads CASSPRTGERTIYF. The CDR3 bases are TGTGCCAGCAGCCCCCGGACAGGCGAAAGGACCATATATTTT.

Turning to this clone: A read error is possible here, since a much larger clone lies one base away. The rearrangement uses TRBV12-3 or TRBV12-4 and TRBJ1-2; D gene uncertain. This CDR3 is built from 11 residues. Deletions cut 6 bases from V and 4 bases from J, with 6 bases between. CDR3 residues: CASSHSYGYTF. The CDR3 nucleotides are TGTGCCAGCAGCCACAGCTATGGCTACACCTTC.

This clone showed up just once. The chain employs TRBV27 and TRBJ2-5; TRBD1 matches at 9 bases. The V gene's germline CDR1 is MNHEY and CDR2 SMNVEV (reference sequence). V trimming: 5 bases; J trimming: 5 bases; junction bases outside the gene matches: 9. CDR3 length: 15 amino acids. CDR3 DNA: TGTGCCAGCAGTGGGGGACAGGGAAGAGGGGAGACCCAGTACTTC. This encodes CASSGGQGRGETQYF.

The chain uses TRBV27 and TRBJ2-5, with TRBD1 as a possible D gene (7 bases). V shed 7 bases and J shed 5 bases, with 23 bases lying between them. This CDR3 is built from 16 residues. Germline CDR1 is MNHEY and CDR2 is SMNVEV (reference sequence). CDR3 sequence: CASKGTLTGRRETQYF. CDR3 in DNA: TGTGCCAGCAAGGGGACTTTGACAGGGCGCCGCGAGACCCAGTACTTC.

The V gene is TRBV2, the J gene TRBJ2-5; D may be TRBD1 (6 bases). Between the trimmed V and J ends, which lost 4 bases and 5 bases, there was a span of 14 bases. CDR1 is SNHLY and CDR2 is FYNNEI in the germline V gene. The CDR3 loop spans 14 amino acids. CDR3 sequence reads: CASSVQGVEETQYF. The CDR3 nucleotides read TGTGCCAGCAGTGTACAGGGCGTTGAGGAGACCCAGTACTTC.

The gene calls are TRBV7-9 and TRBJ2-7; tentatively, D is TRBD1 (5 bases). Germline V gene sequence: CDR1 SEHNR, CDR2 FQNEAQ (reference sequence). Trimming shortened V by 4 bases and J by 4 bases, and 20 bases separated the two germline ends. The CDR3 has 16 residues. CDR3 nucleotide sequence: TGTGCCAGCAGCTCCTCCCGACAGACCCGGCCATACGAGCAGTACTTC. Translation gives CASSSSRQTRPYEQYF.

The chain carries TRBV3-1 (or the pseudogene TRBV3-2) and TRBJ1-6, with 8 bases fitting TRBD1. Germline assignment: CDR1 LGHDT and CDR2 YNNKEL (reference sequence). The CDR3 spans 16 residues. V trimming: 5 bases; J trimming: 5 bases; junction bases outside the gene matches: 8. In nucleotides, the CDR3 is TGTGCCAGCAGCACGGACAGGGTGGCGGATAATTCACCCCTCCACTTT. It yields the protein CASSTDRVADNSPLHF.

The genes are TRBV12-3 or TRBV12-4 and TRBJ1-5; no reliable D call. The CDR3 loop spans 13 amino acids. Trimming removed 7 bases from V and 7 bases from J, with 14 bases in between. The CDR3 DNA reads TGTGCCAGCACCACCGGTTGGGAGCAGCCCCAGCATTTT. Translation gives CASTTGWEQPQHF.

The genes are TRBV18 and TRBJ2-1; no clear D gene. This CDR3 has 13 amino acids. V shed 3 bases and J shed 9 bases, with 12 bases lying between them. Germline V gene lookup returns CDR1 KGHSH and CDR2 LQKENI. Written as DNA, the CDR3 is TGTGCCAGCTCACCCACTGGTAACCGTGAGCAGTTCTTC. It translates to CASSPTGNREQFF.

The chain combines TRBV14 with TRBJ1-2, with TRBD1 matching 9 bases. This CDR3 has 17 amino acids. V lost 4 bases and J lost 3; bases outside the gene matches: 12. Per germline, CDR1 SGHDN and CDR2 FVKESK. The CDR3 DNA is TGTGCCAGCAGCCCCCCAGTTCCGGGACAGGGCTACTATGGCTACACCTTC. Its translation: CASSPPVPGQGYYGYTF.

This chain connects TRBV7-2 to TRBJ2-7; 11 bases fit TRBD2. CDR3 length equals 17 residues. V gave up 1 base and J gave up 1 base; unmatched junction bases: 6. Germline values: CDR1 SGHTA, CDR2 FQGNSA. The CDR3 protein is CASSLVVSGRASYEQYF. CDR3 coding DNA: TGTGCCAGCAGCTTAGTAGTTAGCGGGAGGGCGTCCTACGAGCAGTACTTC.

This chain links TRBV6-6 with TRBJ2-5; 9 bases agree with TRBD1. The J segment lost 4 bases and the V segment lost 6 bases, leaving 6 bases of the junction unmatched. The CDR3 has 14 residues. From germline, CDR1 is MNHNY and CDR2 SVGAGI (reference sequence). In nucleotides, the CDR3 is TGTGCCAGCAGCAAACAGGGGGCGGGAGAGACCCAGTACTTC. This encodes CASSKQGAGETQYF.

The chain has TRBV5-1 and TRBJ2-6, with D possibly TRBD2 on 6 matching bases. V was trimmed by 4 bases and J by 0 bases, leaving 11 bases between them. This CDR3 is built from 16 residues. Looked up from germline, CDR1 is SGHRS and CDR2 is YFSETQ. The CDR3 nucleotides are TGCGCCAGCAGCCCGCCGGGACTCTCTGGGGCCAACGTCCTGACTTTC. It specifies CASSPPGLSGANVLTF.

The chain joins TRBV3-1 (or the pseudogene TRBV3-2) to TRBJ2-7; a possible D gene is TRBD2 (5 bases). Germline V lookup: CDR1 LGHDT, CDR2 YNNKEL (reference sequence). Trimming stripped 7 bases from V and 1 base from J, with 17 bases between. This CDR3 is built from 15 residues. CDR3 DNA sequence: TGTGCCAGCAACACGTGGTCTAGCAGATCCTACGAGCAGTACTTC. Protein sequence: CASNTWSSRSYEQYF.

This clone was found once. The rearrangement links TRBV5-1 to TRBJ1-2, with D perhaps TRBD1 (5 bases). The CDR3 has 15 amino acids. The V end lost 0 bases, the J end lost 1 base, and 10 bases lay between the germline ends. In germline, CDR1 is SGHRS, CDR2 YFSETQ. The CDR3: CASSLESGNNYGYTF. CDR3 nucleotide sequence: TGCGCCAGCAGCTTGGAGTCAGGGAATAACTATGGCTACACCTTC.

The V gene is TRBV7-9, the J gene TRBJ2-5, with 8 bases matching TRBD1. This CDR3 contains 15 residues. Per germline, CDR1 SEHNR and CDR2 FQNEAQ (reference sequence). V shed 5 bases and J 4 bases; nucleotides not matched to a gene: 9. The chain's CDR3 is CASSRTGGKGETQYF. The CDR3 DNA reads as TGTGCCAGCAGCCGAACAGGGGGGAAAGGAGAGACCCAGTACTTC.

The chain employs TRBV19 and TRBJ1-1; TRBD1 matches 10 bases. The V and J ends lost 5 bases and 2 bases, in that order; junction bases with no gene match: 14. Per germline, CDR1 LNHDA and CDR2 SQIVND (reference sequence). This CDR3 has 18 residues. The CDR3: CASSALGTGVVINTEAFF. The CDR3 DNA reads TGTGCCAGTAGTGCCCTTGGGACAGGGGTGGTTATTAACACTGAAGCTTTCTTT.